This T cell receptor (beta chain) emerged from a study of T-cell reconstitution after alpha-beta-depleted transplantation in children. This CDR3 is built from 14 residues. The V end lost 3 bases, the J end lost 4 bases, and 9 bases lay between the germline ends. Germline CDR1 and CDR2: KGHDR and SFDVKD. This clonotype was picked up one time. For TCRbeta, the library was prepared with unique molecular identifiers. TCRdb re-called the PCR reads through MiXCR, storing one row per CDR3 protein. The sample has about 540,000 distinct CDR3 sequences; about a quarter are singletons. This specimen consisted of PBMCs, obtained before TCRalphabeta/CD19-depleted stem cell transplant. The receptor's source is a boy less than two years old with Wiskott-Aldrich syndrome, due to receive a stem cell transplant. This chain joins TRBV24-1 and TRBJ2-1; D gene unclear. The CDR3 reads CATSDPGRYNEQFF. Written as DNA, the CDR3 is TGTGCCACCAGTGATCCTGGACGGTACAATGAGCAGTTCTTC.